Presented here are 12 T cell receptor beta chains from one specimen sequenced in a study of cytomegalovirus exposure and HLA in healthy donors. Profiled with immunoSEQ multiplex PCR; TCRdb holds only in-frame clones, not every one. The table shows 65,000 to 90,000 clones, with 95% occurring only once. The sample consisted of PBMCs. These receptors came from a man in his late teens or twenties in good health and CMV-seronegative.

CDR3 coding DNA: TGTGCCAGCAGTTTAGTTAGGGGGCCGGTCACTGAAGCTTTCTTT. Protein product: CASSLVRGPVTEAFF. The V call is TRBV28, the J call TRBJ1-1; 7 nucleotides agree with TRBD1. The CDR3 is 15 residues long. With V trimmed by 2 bases and J by 4 bases, 7 bases remained unmatched. CDR1 is MDHEN, CDR2 SYDVKM, per germline.

The chain recombines TRBV6-4 with TRBJ1-1; no clear D. V dropped 4 bases and J dropped 4 bases, with 13 bases sitting between them. This CDR3 region has 14 residues. Germline values: CDR1 MRHNA, CDR2 SNTAGT. This CDR3 reads CASSAAPGSTEAFF. The CDR3 nucleotides read TGTGCCAGCAGTGCCGCCCCGGGGTCCACTGAAGCTTTCTTT.

This sequence joins TRBV7-3 and TRBJ2-3; 8 bases are a match to TRBD1. After removal of 5 bases from V and 3 bases from J, the junction contained 1 base not matched to a gene. Germline loops: CDR1 SGHTA, CDR2 FQGTGA. The CDR3 length is 13 residues. This CDR3 is CASSRQGTDTQYF. The CDR3 DNA reads TGTGCCAGCAGCAGACAGGGGACAGATACGCAGTATTTT. The entire variable domain, with the rest obtained from reference TRBV7-3 and TRBJ2-3, is as follows: GAGVSQTPSNKVTEKGKYVELRCDPISGHTALYWYRQSLGQGPEFLIYFQGTGAADDSGLPNDRFFAVRPEGSVSTLKIQRTERGDSAVYLCASSRQGTDTQYFGPGTRLTVL.

The gene calls are TRBV28 and TRBJ2-3, with D maybe TRBD2 (5 bases). This CDR3 spans 16 amino acids. V was clipped by 3 bases and J by 0 bases, with 13 bases between them. CDR1 and CDR2 (germline): MDHEN, SYDVKM. The CDR3 sequence is CASSLTGGSSTDTQYF. The DNA of the CDR3 is TGTGCCAGCAGTTTGACCGGCGGGTCCAGCACAGATACGCAGTATTTT.

The chain carries TRBV27 and TRBJ1-2; 10 bases agree with TRBD1. Per the germline V gene, CDR1 is MNHEY and CDR2 is SMNVEV (reference sequence). J gave up 4 bases and V 5 bases, and 10 bases lay outside the gene matches. CDR3 length: 16 residues. The CDR3 bases are TGTGCCAGCAGTCTCACAAGACAGGGGGCGAGCTATGGCTACACCTTC. As protein: CASSLTRQGASYGYTF.

The V and J genes are TRBV9 and TRBJ2-7; 7 positions agree with TRBD1. This CDR3 comprises 14 residues. The V and J ends lost 4 bases and 2 bases, in that order; junction bases with no gene match: 6. CDR1 SGDLS and CDR2 YYNGEE come from the germline V gene. The CDR3 region has the DNA TGTGCCAGCAGCCCAGGGGGAACAGCCTACGAGCAGTACTTC. Encoded protein: CASSPGGTAYEQYF.

The rearrangement links TRBV15 to TRBJ1-1; D not resolved. Germline-derived CDR1 and CDR2 are LNHNV and YYDKDF (reference sequence). Deletions cut 3 bases from V and 5 bases from J, with 13 bases between. CDR3 length equals 14 residues. In DNA form, the CDR3 reads TGTGCCACCAGCAGCGAGGAGGGAGGAACTGAAGCTTTCTTT. Protein product: CATSSEEGGTEAFF. The complete variable domain, with remaining parts taken from reference TRBV15 and TRBJ1-1, reads DAMVIQNPRYQVTQFGKPVTLSCSQTLNHNVMYWYQQKSSQAPKLLFHYYDKDFNNEADTPDNFQSRRPNTSFCFLDIRSPGLGDTAMYLCATSSEEGGTEAFFGQGTRLTVV.

A single count supports this clone. The CDR3 DNA follows: TGTGCCAGCAGCCATACCCGGACAGACCGCACAGATACGCAGTATTTT. It specifies CASSHTRTDRTDTQYF. This chain uses TRBV7-6 with TRBJ2-3; D possibly corresponds to TRBD1 (6 bases). The length of the CDR3 is 16 residues. V was clipped by 5 bases and J by 1 base, with 16 bases between them. Germline V gene sequence: CDR1 SGHVS, CDR2 FNYEAQ.

The gene calls are TRBV7-9 and TRBJ1-5, with TRBD1 matching over 7 bases. Germline assignment: CDR1 SEHNR and CDR2 FQNEAQ (reference sequence). The CDR3 has 16 residues. Trimming removed 5 bases from V and 3 bases from J; junction bases left unmatched: 10. CDR3 nucleotides: TGTGCCAGCAGCCCCCAGACCGGGACAGACAATCAGCCCCAGCATTTT. It yields the protein CASSPQTGTDNQPQHF.

This chain links TRBV7-8 with TRBJ1-6; TRBD1 agrees at 7 bases. Germline values: CDR1 SGHVS, CDR2 FQNEAQ. The ends lost 1 base at V and 8 bases at J; junction bases unmatched: 8. The CDR3 contains 16 residues. CDR3 coding DNA: TGTGCCAGCAGCTTAGGGCTGGGACAGTCCCATTCACCCCTCCACTTT. Protein product: CASSLGLGQSHSPLHF.

The chain recombines TRBV11-2 with TRBJ2-2; the D is unclear. CDR1 and CDR2 (germline): SGHAT, FQNNGV. The CDR3 loop spans 12 amino acids. V lost 1 base and J 7 bases, leaving 4 bases between the germline ends. DNA for the CDR3: TGTGCCAGCAGCTTAGGTAGCGGGGAGCTGTTTTTT. This encodes CASSLGSGELFF.

This chain links TRBV9 with TRBJ2-7, with a possible D match to TRBD2 (6 bases). Trimming left V 3 bases short and J 3 bases short, with 16 bases between. The germline gives CDR1 SGDLS, CDR2 YYNGEE. CDR3 length equals 15 residues. CDR3 in amino acids: CASSGLRDGGYEQYF. The CDR3 nucleotides read TGTGCCAGCAGCGGACTCCGGGACGGGGGCTACGAGCAGTACTTC.